This T cell receptor (beta chain) derives from a study of blood T cell repertoires in COVID-19. The assay was immunoSEQ multiplex PCR, and TCRdb's table has in-frame clones only and misses some. The data show about 350,000 clones, roughly 90% seen once. Seattle patients were enrolled while actively infected and followed longitudinally. This CDR3 comprises 13 residues. Germline V gene sequence: CDR1 LNHDA, CDR2 SQIVND (reference sequence). V was shortened by 3 bases and J by 4 bases, with 7 bases between the two germline ends. The sequence derives from a woman aged 55-70 years with COVID-19, enrolled during active disease. The V call is TRBV19, the J call TRBJ2-1; weak D call: TRBD2 (5 bases). Sequencing was carried out using peripheral blood. The CDR3 spells CASSMGGYNEQFF. Here the CDR3 DNA reads TGTGCCAGTAGTATGGGCGGGTACAATGAGCAGTTCTTC. Looking up the rest from reference TRBV19 and TRBJ2-1 gives the full variable domain: DGGITQSPKYLFRKEGQNVTLSCEQNLNHDAMYWYRQDPGQGLRLIYYSQIVNDFQKGDIAEGYSVSREKKESFPLTVTSAQKNPTAFYLCASSMGGYNEQFFGPGTRLTVL.